What follows is one T cell receptor beta chain and its context. Generated by immunoSEQ multiplex PCR, the TCRdb table keeps only in-frame clones and is missing some. The sample lists about 160,000 clones, roughly 80% occurring once. These data come from a study of blood T cell repertoires in COVID-19. Study context: Researchers got acute and convalescent COVID-19 samples from the United States, Italy and Spain. The cDNA or gDNA used as material had been derived from T cells, B-cell-depleted T cells, or PBMCs.

The CDR3 consists of 16 residues. The ends lost 6 bases at V and 0 bases at J; junction bases unmatched: 11. In germline, CDR1 is SGHVS, CDR2 FQNEAQ. The origin of this receptor is a man between 60 and 75 years old with acute or convalescent COVID-19. The V call is TRBV7-8, the J call TRBJ2-7, with 7 bases aligning to TRBD1. The sequencing input was peripheral blood. This CDR3 is CASSWDSSSSSYEQYF. The CDR3, as DNA: TGTGCCAGCAGTTGGGACAGTTCATCAAGCTCCTACGAGCAGTACTTC.